This paragraph covers one T cell receptor (beta chain) sequence. No antigen is known for it. This sample is part of a study of blood T cells in healthy people across ages. Whole-study findings and limits: Greater diversity and more naive CD4+ cells were seen in long-lived donors than in aged donors. Donor CMV status was unknown, possibly confounding expanded clonotype changes.

Trimming cost V 3 bases and J 6 bases, with 12 bases left between them. CDR3 length: 14 residues. Germline CDR1 is MGHDK and CDR2 is SYGVNS. Peripheral blood was drawn, approximately 9.5 milliliters per donor. A second PCR, run for about 6 to 11 cycles, used a sample-barcoded 5' primer plus a J-beta primer mix. TCRdb passed the 5' RACE reads through MiXCR, listing each CDR3 protein once. Of 800,000 to 1,300,000 distinct CDR3 sequences listed, 25% are singletons. This sample was also put to use in a study of T cells of mothers and their children. This second study says: Each 15 ul cDNA reaction used 1.5 ug RNA; all RNA was used.

The TCR comes from a girl aged 2-10 years in good health. This rearrangement joins TRBV25-1 to TRBJ2-1; D is perhaps TRBD2 (5 bases). Sequencing was performed on blood. The DNA for the CDR3 is TGTGCCAGCAGTGAGGGTCTGCGGGCCAATGAGCAGTTCTTC. The encoded protein is CASSEGLRANEQFF.